This TCR beta chain derives from a study of blood T cell repertoires in COVID-19. Study-level background: Italy, Spain and the United States were the sources of the convalescent and acute COVID-19 samples. The cDNA or gDNA used as material had been derived from T cells, B-cell-depleted T cells, or PBMCs.

Produced via immunoSEQ multiplex PCR; TCRdb's table is partial and in-frame only. The repertoire has under 250,000 clones, around 82% of them found once; the top ten carry roughly 6.7%. The sequence derives from a woman in her seventies with acute or convalescent COVID-19. Sequencing was performed on peripheral blood.

CDR3 residues: CASSQESVPTEAFF. CDR3 nucleotides: TGCGCCAGCAGCCAAGAATCGGTCCCCACTGAAGCTTTCTTT. The chain recombines TRBV4-1 with TRBJ1-1; unclear D gene. The germline V gene encodes CDR1 MGHRA and CDR2 YSYEKL. Trimming shortened V by 0 bases and J by 4 bases, and 9 bases separated the two germline ends. This CDR3 has 14 residues.